A selection of T cell receptor beta chains follows, all from one sample in a study of OX40 agonist ivuxolimab in advanced cancers. The method was immunoSEQ multiplex PCR; TCRdb's version includes in-frame clones alone and lacks a portion of them. The table includes 55,000 to 75,000 clones, about 86% detected once. The sample here was CD4+ or CD8+ T cells sorted from blood, taken in a trial of the OX40 agonist ivuxolimab. The receptors stem from an adult with an advanced solid tumor such as melanoma, head and neck, liver or kidney cancer. Each CDR3 is given with its conserved first and last residue. The order of the fields is D gene, V gene, clone size, J gene, CDR3 DNA, CDR3 protein. D genes are given only for firm matches. Clone size is shown for a subset of rows, as once, few, many or a class of expanded clone.

TRBD2,TRBV6-5,.,TRBJ2-1,TGTGCCAGCAAGGGGAGGGCCTCCTACAATGAGCAGTTCTTC,CASKGRASYNEQFF
.,TRBV10-2,.,TRBJ2-1,TGCGCCAGCAGTGAGCCGGGACGTCCAGCCAATGAGCAGTTCTTC,CASSEPGRPANEQFF
TRBD1,TRBV19,.,TRBJ2-5,TGTGCCACATTAGACAGGGGAGAGACCCAGTACTTC,CATLDRGETQYF
.,TRBV29-1,.,TRBJ1-2,TGCAGCGTAAATGGACAGTCTAACTATGGCTACACCTTC,CSVNGQSNYGYTF
TRBD1,TRBV19,.,TRBJ1-1,TGTGCCAGTAGTCCACACCCCGACAGGGGGACTGAAGCTTTCTTT,CASSPHPDRGTEAFF
.,TRBV5-4,.,TRBJ1-6,TGTGCCAGCAGCTTGGGTCGGATCTATAATTCACCCCTCCACTTT,CASSLGRIYNSPLHF
TRBD1,TRBV5-6,.,TRBJ1-6,TGTGCCAGCAGCTCGACAGGGGTGGAGAGTTCACCCCTCCACTTT,CASSSTGVESSPLHF
TRBD1,TRBV2,.,TRBJ1-4,TGTGCCAGCAGCCGGGGCAGGGGGCATGATGAAAAACTGTTTTTT,CASSRGRGHDEKLFF
.,TRBV18,.,TRBJ1-2,TGTGCCAGCTCACCACCGGTTGGGGGCTACACCTTC,CASSPPVGGYTF
TRBD2,TRBV7-9,.,TRBJ2-2,TGTGCCAGTCTCCCCGGGACTAGCACCGGGGAGCTGTTTTTT,CASLPGTSTGELFF
.,TRBV11-2,many,TRBJ1-4,TGTGCCAGCAGCCTCATGGACAGTGGGAAACTGTTTTTT,CASSLMDSGKLFF
.,TRBV30,.,TRBJ2-3,TGTGCCTGGACCCCCGGACAGCGAAACACAGATACGCAGTATTTT,CAWTPGQRNTDTQYF
.,TRBV6-5,once,TRBJ2-3,TGTGCCAGCAGTTACCTCGTCCCCGGGCGGGGAGATACGCAGTATTTT,CASSYLVPGRGDTQYF
TRBD2,TRBV5-1,.,TRBJ2-1,TGCGCCAGCAGCTTGGCCGGGGGCGGGAGGGCCAATGAGCAGTTCTTC,CASSLAGGGRANEQFF
.,TRBV28,.,TRBJ2-3,TGTGCCAGCAGTTCGGGCTACGGGACAGATACGCAGTATTTT,CASSSGYGTDTQYF
TRBD2,TRBV4-1,few,TRBJ2-2,TGCGCCAGCAGCCAAGGACTAGCGGGACCCACCGGGGAGCTGTTTTTT,CASSQGLAGPTGELFF
.,TRBV4-3,.,TRBJ1-2,TGCGCCAGCAGCCACGTCGGACAAGGCGGTGGCTACACCTTC,CASSHVGQGGGYTF
TRBD1,TRBV7-8,once,TRBJ2-3,TGTGCCAGCAGCTTACCGGGACAGTATACGCAGTATTTT,CASSLPGQYTQYF
.,TRBV29-1,.,TRBJ1-1,TGCAGCGTCGGGGAGGCCCGCACTGAAGCTTTCTTT,CSVGEARTEAFF
.,TRBV21-1,.,TRBJ2-7,TGTGCCAGCAGCAAAGAATCCCCCTCCCTCGAGCAGTACTTC,CASSKESPSLEQYF
.,TRBV12-5,.,TRBJ2-3,TGTGCTAGTGGGGACTGGGATACGCAGTATTTT,CASGDWDTQYF
.,TRBV30,.,TRBJ1-2,TGTGCCTGGAGTACCGGGACCTCTCGGACCTTC,CAWSTGTSRTF
TRBD1,TRBV6-5,.,TRBJ1-4,TGTGCCAGCAGTTACGGGGACAGGGGGAGTGAAAAACTGTTTTTT,CASSYGDRGSEKLFF
TRBD1,TRBV5-1,.,TRBJ1-1,TGCGCCAGCAGCTGGGGGCAGGGGGTCACTGAAGCTTTCTTT,CASSWGQGVTEAFF
TRBD1,TRBV5-1,.,TRBJ2-5,TGCGCCAGCAGCTGGGGGACAGGACCGGAGGAGACCCAGTACTTC,CASSWGTGPEETQYF
.,TRBV19,.,TRBJ1-1,TGTGCCAGCAGCGAGTGGAACCAGAACACTGAAGCTTTCTTT,CASSEWNQNTEAFF
TRBD2,TRBV28,.,TRBJ2-3,TGTGCCAGCAGTCCAGGACTAGCGGGAGTAGGGGATACGCAGTATTTT,CASSPGLAGVGDTQYF
.,TRBV28,.,TRBJ1-2,TGTGCCAGCAGTTCATCGACAGAAACCTATGGCTACACCTTC,CASSSSTETYGYTF
.,TRBV19,few,TRBJ1-2,TGTGCCAGTAGTATCCGGACGGAGGGAGTGAGCTACACCTTC,CASSIRTEGVSYTF
TRBD2,TRBV2,few,TRBJ2-2,TGTGCCAGCAATGGCGCTAGCGGGGGCTGGAACACCGGGGAGCTGTTTTTT,CASNGASGGWNTGELFF
TRBD1,TRBV19,.,TRBJ1-4,TGTGCCAGTAGTAGTCCTACCGGGACAGGGTCAGCGGCTAATGAAAAACTGTTTTTT,CASSSPTGTGSAANEKLFF
.,TRBV2,.,TRBJ1-2,TGTGCCAGCAGAAAGGACAGATCTAACTATGGCTACACCTTC,CASRKDRSNYGYTF
TRBD1,TRBV9,.,TRBJ2-5,TGTGCCAGCAGCACCCGGACAGGGGAGCAAGAGACCCAGTACTTC,CASSTRTGEQETQYF
.,TRBV6-5,few,TRBJ2-7,TGTGCCAGCAGTTACTCGCCCGTGGGAACGGGGGAGCAGTACTTC,CASSYSPVGTGEQYF
.,TRBV16,medium-sized,TRBJ2-7,TGTGCCAGCAGCTATGACAACGGCTCCTACGAGCAGTACTTC,CASSYDNGSYEQYF
.,TRBV11-2,once,TRBJ2-3,TGTGCCAGCAGCTTTGGGAGGGAACCGGGACAGAGCACAGATACGCAGTATTTT,CASSFGREPGQSTDTQYF
.,TRBV10-3,.,TRBJ2-7,TGTGCCATCAGTGAGTCACGGTACGAGCAGTACTTC,CAISESRYEQYF
.,TRBV12-5,.,TRBJ1-1,TGTGCTAGTGGTTTGGTACAAGGCAGGGGTTCGTCGATGAACACTGAAGCTTTCTTT,CASGLVQGRGSSMNTEAFF
.,TRBV7-3,.,TRBJ1-1,TGTGCCAGCAGCTTAGATGCGTCTTCTAAAGCTTTCTTT,CASSLDASSKAFF
.,TRBV7-2,.,TRBJ2-7,TGTGCCAGCAGCTCCCGGCCGCGGGAGCAGTACTTC,CASSSRPREQYF
TRBD2,TRBV11-2,.,TRBJ2-1,TGTGCCAGCAGCAGCGGGGAGGGGACCTACAATGAGCAGTTCTTC,CASSSGEGTYNEQFF
TRBD1,TRBV6-6,.,TRBJ2-5,TGTGCCAGCGGAGCTCGTGGACAGCTGCAGGGGGCCCAGTACTTC,CASGARGQLQGAQYF
.,TRBV5-4,.,TRBJ2-1,TGTGCCAGCAGCTTGTATGGGGATGAGCAGTTCTTC,CASSLYGDEQFF
TRBD2,TRBV7-2,once,TRBJ2-3,TGTGCCAGCAGCCAGGGACTAGCGGGGGGGGGCACAGATACGCAGTATTTT,CASSQGLAGGGTDTQYF
.,TRBV7-2,.,TRBJ2-7,TGTGCCAGCAGCCCTAGGCCAGGGAACTACGAGCAGTACTTC,CASSPRPGNYEQYF
.,TRBV4-3,once,TRBJ2-4,TGCGCCAGCAGCCAAGAGTGGGTTACCAAAAACATTCAGTACTTC,CASSQEWVTKNIQYF
TRBD2,TRBV29-1,.,TRBJ2-5,TGCAGCGTTGACGGGGGGATCCAAGAGACCCAGTACTTC,CSVDGGIQETQYF
TRBD1,TRBV5-1,.,TRBJ2-3,TGCGCCAGCAGGGGACAGTCCTTTGATTTAAGCACAGATACGCAGTATTTT,CASRGQSFDLSTDTQYF
.,TRBV18,.,TRBJ1-5,TGTGCCAGCTCATTCGACAGGAATCAGCCCCAGCATTTT,CASSFDRNQPQHF
.,TRBV11-2,.,TRBJ2-2,TGTGCCAGCAGCTTGATGGGCGATCTTCGGGTTGGCGCCGGGGAGCTGTTTTTT,CASSLMGDLRVGAGELFF
TRBD2,TRBV28,.,TRBJ2-7,TGTGCCAGCAGTTCCCCGGGGGGACGCTCCTACGAGCAGTACTTC,CASSSPGGRSYEQYF
.,TRBV2,.,TRBJ2-7,TGTGCCAGCAGTGAGCCCCTAGCGAGGGAGCAGTACTTC,CASSEPLAREQYF
TRBD1,TRBV18,.,TRBJ2-1,TGTGCCAGCTCACCAGGGACAGGGGAGGATGAGCAGTTCTTC,CASSPGTGEDEQFF
.,TRBV7-8,.,TRBJ1-2,TGTGCCAGCAGCTTAACTTGGGGGGAGAACGGCTACACCTTC,CASSLTWGENGYTF
TRBD2,TRBV5-6,.,TRBJ2-1,TGTGCCAGCAGCTTTGCGCGGGAGGGTGAGCAGTTCTTC,CASSFAREGEQFF
.,TRBV19,.,TRBJ1-1,TGTGCCAGTAGCCCAAGAACAGCAACTAGTATTTTT,CASSPRTATSIF
TRBD1,TRBV29-1,.,TRBJ2-1,TGCAGCGGTGCCCGGGACAGGGTTTACAATGAGCAGTTCTTC,CSGARDRVYNEQFF
.,TRBV7-9,.,TRBJ2-2,TGTGCCAGCAGTCCCAGGGGGGCGAACACCGGGGAGCTGTTTTTT,CASSPRGANTGELFF
.,TRBV2,medium-sized,TRBJ1-2,TGTGCCAGCAGTGATTATAACTATGGCTACACCTTC,CASSDYNYGYTF